The TCR beta chain under discussion was sequenced for a study of CD8+ T cells in alopecia areata. Study-wide context: Spontaneous alopecia affected the approximately 6-12-month-old C3H/HeJ graft donors, whose skin was transplanted to roughly 6-11-week-old female C3H/HeJ mice. Study-wide findings and caveats: Mice showed clearer TCR sharing than patients did, a gap that was possibly HLA-related. Lesional tissue from the scalp (especially in alopecia totalis/universalis) showed higher clonality than normal scalp.

The authors extracted RNA and reverse transcribed it into cDNA as the sequencing template. Method: immunoSEQ multiplex PCR; TCRdb's copy keeps in-frame clones and lacks some. Observed in the sample are 290,000 or so clones, none of them singletons. The germline CDR1 and CDR2 sequences are NNHDY and SYVADS. The CDR3 covers 13 residues. This clone was seen only a few times. Its specificity is not known. Genes and germline are mouse. Read data end 4 residues before the CDR3 end; the end is taken from the germline J gene. Sorting used CD4, CD8alpha, NKG2D, NKG2ACE and other markers on pooled cutaneous lymph node cells.

The rearrangement joins TRBV13-3 to TRBJ2-5; 8 bases line up with TRBD2. The receptor comes from a C3H/HeJ mouse with alopecia areata. The strain bears MHC haplotype H2-k. Sequenced: CD4+ T cells sorted from a lymph node. CDR3 loop: CASSELGADTQYF. Incomplete CDR3 DNA: TGTGCCAGCAGTGAACTGGGGGCGGAC.